A selection of T cell receptor beta chains follows, all from one sample in a study of blood T cell repertoires in COVID-19. TCRdb's table, derived via immunoSEQ multiplex PCR, lists solely in-frame clones and lacks some. The repertoire consists of approximately 170,000 clones, with around four fifths occurring once and the leading ten covering 13%. Sequenced: peripheral blood. The receptor set was obtained from a man in his 70s who had recovered from COVID-19. CDR3s include the opening cysteine and the closing phenylalanine or tryptophan. A D gene is named only where the DNA matches it firmly. Size tells how often a clone was seen (once, few, many) or the class of an expanded clone, and some rows leave it out.

v_gene	d_gene	len	abundance	j_gene	CDR3nt	CDR3aa
TRBV18	TRBD1	14	-	TRBJ2-2	TGTGCCAGCTCACCCCTGGACAGGGCCGGGGAGCTGTTTTTT	CASSPLDRAGELFF
TRBV28	-	12	-	TRBJ1-2	TGTGCCACCTTAATCCAGGGGTATGGCTACACCTTC	CATLIQGYGYTF
TRBV11-2	TRBD2	13	-	TRBJ2-3	TGTGCCAGCAGCTTAGCTAGCGGGAGCGAGCAGTATTTT	CASSLASGSEQYF
TRBV19	-	17	-	TRBJ1-3	TGTGCCAGTAGTATAAGGGGTTTTCGCACCGCTGGAAACACCATATATTTT	CASSIRGFRTAGNTIYF
TRBV19	TRBD1	15	-	TRBJ2-7	TGTGCCAGTAGTATGAGCGGACAGGGGACCTACGAGCAGTACTTC	CASSMSGQGTYEQYF
TRBV7-9	-	14	-	TRBJ1-2	TGTGCCACCACAAGGGGGGGGCTCAGCTATGGCTACACCTTC	CATTRGGLSYGYTF
TRBV5-5	TRBD1	14	-	TRBJ1-2	TGTGCCAGCAGCCATGGACAGGGTTACTATGGCTACACCTTC	CASSHGQGYYGYTF
TRBV28	TRBD2	16	-	TRBJ2-5	TGTGCCAGCAGTGCCCCCGGGACTAGCGGGGACGAGACCCAGTACTTC	CASSAPGTSGDETQYF
TRBV7-6	TRBD1	16	-	TRBJ1-3	TGTGCCAGCAGCTTAGGGGGGACAGGGACAGGAAACACCATATATTTT	CASSLGGTGTGNTIYF
TRBV11-2	TRBD1	15	few	TRBJ2-5	TGTGCCAGCAGCTTAGCCCAGGGGGTGGGAGAGACCCAGTACTTC	CASSLAQGVGETQYF
TRBV11-2	-	15	-	TRBJ2-7	TGTGCCAGCAGCTTGGAGGGAGGCCTCTCCTACGAGCAGTACTTC	CASSLEGGLSYEQYF
TRBV19	TRBD2	14	few	TRBJ2-7	TGTGCCAGTAGTGCGGGAGGGCCCTCCTACGAGCAGTACTTC	CASSAGGPSYEQYF
TRBV2	-	15	-	TRBJ1-1	TGTGCCAGCAGTGAAGCGCTTCAGCGGGGGCCTGAAGCTTTCTTT	CASSEALQRGPEAFF
TRBV9	TRBD2	16	-	TRBJ2-5	TGTGCCAGCAGCGTGAGCGGGACCCCGTACCAAGAGACCCAGTACTTC	CASSVSGTPYQETQYF
TRBV12-5	-	13	-	TRBJ2-4	TGTGCTAGTGGTTCAGGGGTCACAGTCATTCAGTACTTC	CASGSGVTVIQYF
TRBV28	-	14	once	TRBJ2-2	TGTGCCAGCCTAGGTGATATGAACACCGGGGAGCTGTTTTTT	CASLGDMNTGELFF
TRBV7-2	TRBD2	14	-	TRBJ2-1	TGTGCCAGCAGTCAGACTAGCGGGACCGATGAGCAGTTCTTC	CASSQTSGTDEQFF
TRBV6-5	-	15	-	TRBJ1-1	TGTGCCAGCAGAATACTCGGGCGTTCGGGGACTGAAGCTTTCTTT	CASRILGRSGTEAFF
TRBV7-2	TRBD2	16	few	TRBJ2-1	TGTGCCAGCAGCTTAGACGGGGGGAGCTCCTACAATGAGCAGTTCTTC	CASSLDGGSSYNEQFF
TRBV7-2	TRBD2	17	once	TRBJ2-5	TGTGCCAGCAGCTCAAATCCTCTAGCGGGGCTACAAGAGACCCAGTACTTC	CASSSNPLAGLQETQYF
TRBV5-6	TRBD2	19	-	TRBJ2-2	TGTGCCAGCAGCTTGGATGCACTAGCGGCCCTCGGTAGCACCGGGGAGCTGTTTTTT	CASSLDALAALGSTGELFF
TRBV7-2	-	15	-	TRBJ1-6	TGTGCCAGCAGCTTAGCCCCCGGGGGGGGTTCACCCCTCCACTTT	CASSLAPGGGSPLHF
TRBV6-5	-	12	-	TRBJ1-6	TGTGCCAGCAGGCGGGGTTATTCACCCCTCCACTTT	CASRRGYSPLHF
TRBV20-1	-	13	-	TRBJ2-1	TGCAGTGCTAGTCCAGGGAATGGCAATGAGCAGTTCTTC	CSASPGNGNEQFF
TRBV13	-	14	-	TRBJ2-2	TGTGCCAGCAGCATAAGAACACCCAGTAGGGAGCTGTTTTTT	CASSIRTPSRELFF
TRBV24-1	-	14	-	TRBJ2-2	TGTGCCACCAGTGGGGCCGCGAACACCGGGGAGCTGTTTTTT	CATSGAANTGELFF
TRBV11-2	-	15	-	TRBJ1-5	TGTGCCAGCAGCTTAAACATCAATAGCAATCAGCCCCAGCATTTT	CASSLNINSNQPQHF
TRBV4-1	-	12	-	TRBJ1-1	TGCGCCAGCAGCCAAGCGAGCACTGAAGCTTTCTTT	CASSQASTEAFF
TRBV19	TRBD1	16	-	TRBJ2-7	TGTGCCAGTAGACCAATCGGGACAGGGGGATCCTACGAGCAGTACTTC	CASRPIGTGGSYEQYF
TRBV5-1	TRBD2	15	-	TRBJ2-1	TGCGCCAGCACCAGCGCCCCTGGGGGGGAGAATGAGCAGTTCTTC	CASTSAPGGENEQFF
TRBV7-9	-	14	-	TRBJ2-3	TGTGCCAGCAGCTTTCCTTACGTTCAGGATACGCAGTATTTT	CASSFPYVQDTQYF
TRBV4-2	TRBD1	16	few	TRBJ2-1	TGTGCCAGCAGCCGACAGGGAAGCAGAGAATACAATGAGCAGTTCTTC	CASSRQGSREYNEQFF
TRBV7-9	-	13	-	TRBJ2-1	TGTGCCAGCAGCTTAAACACCGGCGGTGAGCAGTTCTTC	CASSLNTGGEQFF
TRBV3-1/TRBV3-2	TRBD1	14	-	TRBJ2-7	TGTGCCAGCAGCAACGGACAGGGGGCATGGGAGCAGTACTTC	CASSNGQGAWEQYF
TRBV19	-	14	-	TRBJ2-1	TGTGCCAGTAGTATAAGCCTGCTAGCGAATGAGCAGTTCTTC	CASSISLLANEQFF
TRBV5-6	-	15	few	TRBJ1-5	TGTGCCAGCAGCTGGGGTCCGGGGAGCAATCAGCCCCAGCATTTT	CASSWGPGSNQPQHF
TRBV7-2	-	14	-	TRBJ2-7	TGTGCCAGCAGCTTAGTGTCAGGGGACGACGAGCAGTACTTC	CASSLVSGDDEQYF
TRBV2	TRBD2	15	-	TRBJ2-1	TGTGCCAGCAGGGGACTAGCGGGAGCCTACAATGAGCAGTTCTTC	CASRGLAGAYNEQFF
TRBV2	TRBD1	16	-	TRBJ2-3	TGTGCCAGCAGTGAATGGGACAGGGGGCGCATAGATACGCAGTATTTT	CASSEWDRGRIDTQYF
TRBV7-9	-	15	-	TRBJ2-1	TGTGCCAGCAGCTTGGGCCTATTCGGAATCAATGAGCAGTTCTTC	CASSLGLFGINEQFF
TRBV3-1/TRBV3-2	-	11	-	TRBJ1-4	TGTGCCAGCAGCCTAGGGAGGGAACTGTTTTTT	CASSLGRELFF
TRBV19	TRBD1	15	-	TRBJ1-5	TGTGCCAGTAGTACCCGGGACAGTAGCAATCAGCCCCAGCATTTT	CASSTRDSSNQPQHF
TRBV6-5	-	14	-	TRBJ1-2	TGTGCCAGCAGTTACTCTCAGGGCCTCTATGGCTACACCTTC	CASSYSQGLYGYTF
TRBV10-2	-	15	-	TRBJ2-5	TGCGCCAGCAGTGAGTCCCGGGAGAGGGCGGAGACCCAGTACTTC	CASSESRERAETQYF
TRBV19	TRBD1	15	-	TRBJ1-5	TGTGCCAGTAGTATAGTGACAGGGGGCAATCAGCCCCAGCATTTT	CASSIVTGGNQPQHF
TRBV11-2	TRBD2	14	-	TRBJ2-7	TGTGCCAGCAGCTTATTTTCTAGCGGCTACGAGCAGTACTTC	CASSLFSSGYEQYF
TRBV9	-	13	-	TRBJ2-3	TGTGCCAGCAGCGTAGCGGGAAAAGATACGCAGTATTTT	CASSVAGKDTQYF
TRBV6-5	TRBD1	14	-	TRBJ2-7	TGTGCCAGCAGTCCCGGGACAGGGAATTACGAGCAGTACTTC	CASSPGTGNYEQYF